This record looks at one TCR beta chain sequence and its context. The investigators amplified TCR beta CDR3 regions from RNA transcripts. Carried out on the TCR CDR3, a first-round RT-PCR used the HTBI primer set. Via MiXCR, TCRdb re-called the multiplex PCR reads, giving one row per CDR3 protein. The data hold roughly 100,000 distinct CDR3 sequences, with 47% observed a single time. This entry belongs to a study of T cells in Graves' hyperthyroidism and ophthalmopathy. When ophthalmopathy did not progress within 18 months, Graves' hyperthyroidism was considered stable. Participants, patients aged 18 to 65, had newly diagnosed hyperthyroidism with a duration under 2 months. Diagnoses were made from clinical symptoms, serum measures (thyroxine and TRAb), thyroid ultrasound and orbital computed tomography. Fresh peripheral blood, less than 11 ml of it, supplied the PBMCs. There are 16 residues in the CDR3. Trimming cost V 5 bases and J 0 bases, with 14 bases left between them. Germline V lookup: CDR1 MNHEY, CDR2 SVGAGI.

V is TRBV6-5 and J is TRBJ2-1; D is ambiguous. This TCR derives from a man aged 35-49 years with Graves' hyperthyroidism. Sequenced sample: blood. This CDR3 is CASSPSWASSYNEQFF. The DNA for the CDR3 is TGTGCCAGCAGTCCCTCTTGGGCGAGCTCCTACAATGAGCAGTTCTTC.